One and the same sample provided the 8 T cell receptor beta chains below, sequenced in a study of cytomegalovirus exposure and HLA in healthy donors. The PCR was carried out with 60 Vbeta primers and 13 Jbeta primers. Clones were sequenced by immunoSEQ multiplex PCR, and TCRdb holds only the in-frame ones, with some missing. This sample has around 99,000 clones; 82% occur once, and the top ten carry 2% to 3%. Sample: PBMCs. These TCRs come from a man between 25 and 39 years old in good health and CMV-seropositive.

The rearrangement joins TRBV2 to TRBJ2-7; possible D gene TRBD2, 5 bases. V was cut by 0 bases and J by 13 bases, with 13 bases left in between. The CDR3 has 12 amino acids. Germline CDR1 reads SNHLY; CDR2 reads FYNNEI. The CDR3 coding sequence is TGTGCCAGCAGTGAAGCTGGACTGGGGTCATACTTC. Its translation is CASSEAGLGSYF.

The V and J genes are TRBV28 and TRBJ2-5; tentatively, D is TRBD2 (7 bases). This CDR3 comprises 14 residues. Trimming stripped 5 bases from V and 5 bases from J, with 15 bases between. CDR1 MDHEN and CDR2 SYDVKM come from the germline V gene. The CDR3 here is CASSPRGGGETQYF. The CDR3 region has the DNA TGTGCCAGCAGTCCCCGGGGAGGGGGGGAGACCCAGTACTTC.

The CDR3 DNA reads as TGTGCCAGCACGAGGGAGGGGGGTAGATGGTTCTTC. Protein: CASTREGGRWFF. The chain carries TRBV27 and TRBJ2-1; possibly TRBD2 for D (7 bases). V was trimmed by 7 bases and J by 15 bases, leaving 19 bases between them. Germline V gene lookup returns CDR1 MNHEY and CDR2 SMNVEV (reference sequence). The CDR3 spans 12 residues.

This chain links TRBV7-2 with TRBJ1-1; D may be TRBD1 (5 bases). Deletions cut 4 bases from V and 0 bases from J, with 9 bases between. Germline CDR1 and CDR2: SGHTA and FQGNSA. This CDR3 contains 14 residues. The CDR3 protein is CASSSRGMNTEAFF. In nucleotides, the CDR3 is TGTGCCAGCAGCTCCCGGGGGATGAACACTGAAGCTTTCTTT.

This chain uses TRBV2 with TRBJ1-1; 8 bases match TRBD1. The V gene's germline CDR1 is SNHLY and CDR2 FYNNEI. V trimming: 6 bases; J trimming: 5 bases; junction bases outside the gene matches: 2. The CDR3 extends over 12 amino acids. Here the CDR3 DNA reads TGTGCCAGCAGACAGGGGGAGACTGAAGCTTTCTTT. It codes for CASRQGETEAFF.

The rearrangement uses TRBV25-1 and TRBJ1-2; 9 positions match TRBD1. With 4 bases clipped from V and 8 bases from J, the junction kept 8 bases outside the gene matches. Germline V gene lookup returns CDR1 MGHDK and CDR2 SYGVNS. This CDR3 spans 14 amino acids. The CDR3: CASSASRDREGYTF. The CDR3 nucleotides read TGTGCCAGCAGTGCGTCCCGGGACAGGGAAGGCTACACCTTC.

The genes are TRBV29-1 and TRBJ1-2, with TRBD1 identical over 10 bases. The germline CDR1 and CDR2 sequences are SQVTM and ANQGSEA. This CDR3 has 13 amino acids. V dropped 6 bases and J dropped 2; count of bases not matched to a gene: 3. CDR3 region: CSVLTGGNYGYTF. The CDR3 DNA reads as TGCAGCGTCCTGACAGGGGGCAACTATGGCTACACCTTC.

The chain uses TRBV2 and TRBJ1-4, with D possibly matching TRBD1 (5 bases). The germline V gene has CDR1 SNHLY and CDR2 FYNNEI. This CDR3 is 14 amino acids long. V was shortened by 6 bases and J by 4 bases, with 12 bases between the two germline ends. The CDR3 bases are TGTGCCAGCAGCAGGGTTCAGGGTAATGAAAAACTGTTTTTT. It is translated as CASSRVQGNEKLFF.